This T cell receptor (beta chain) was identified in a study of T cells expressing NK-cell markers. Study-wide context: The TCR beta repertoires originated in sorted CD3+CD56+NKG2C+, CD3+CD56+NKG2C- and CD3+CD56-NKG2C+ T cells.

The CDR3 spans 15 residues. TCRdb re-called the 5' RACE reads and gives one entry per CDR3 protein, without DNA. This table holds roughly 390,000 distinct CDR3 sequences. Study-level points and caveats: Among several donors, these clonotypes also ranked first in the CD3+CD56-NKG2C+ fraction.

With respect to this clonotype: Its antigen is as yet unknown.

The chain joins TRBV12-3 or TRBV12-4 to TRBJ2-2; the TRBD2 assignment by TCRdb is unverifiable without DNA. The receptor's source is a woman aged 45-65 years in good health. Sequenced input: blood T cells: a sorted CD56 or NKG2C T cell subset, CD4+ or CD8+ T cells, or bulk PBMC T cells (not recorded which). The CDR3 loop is CASRASGVGAGELFF.